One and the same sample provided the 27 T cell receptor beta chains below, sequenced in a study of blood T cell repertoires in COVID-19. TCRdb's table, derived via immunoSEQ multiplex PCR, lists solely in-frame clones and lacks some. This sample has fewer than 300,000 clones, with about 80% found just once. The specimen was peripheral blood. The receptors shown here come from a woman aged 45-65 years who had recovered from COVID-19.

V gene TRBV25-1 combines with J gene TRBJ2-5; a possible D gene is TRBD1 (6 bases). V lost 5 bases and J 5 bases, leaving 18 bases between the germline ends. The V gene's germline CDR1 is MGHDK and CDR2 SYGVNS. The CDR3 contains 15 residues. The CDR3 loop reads CASSKDPGVEETQYF. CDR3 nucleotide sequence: TGTGCCAGCAGTAAGGACCCAGGGGTGGAGGAGACCCAGTACTTC.

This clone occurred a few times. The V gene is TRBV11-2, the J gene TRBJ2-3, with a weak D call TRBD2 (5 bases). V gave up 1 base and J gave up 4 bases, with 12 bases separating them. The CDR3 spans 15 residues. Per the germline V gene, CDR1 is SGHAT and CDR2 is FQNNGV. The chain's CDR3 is CASSLVEIAPDTQYF. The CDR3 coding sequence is TGTGCCAGCAGCTTAGTTGAAATAGCGCCAGATACGCAGTATTTT.

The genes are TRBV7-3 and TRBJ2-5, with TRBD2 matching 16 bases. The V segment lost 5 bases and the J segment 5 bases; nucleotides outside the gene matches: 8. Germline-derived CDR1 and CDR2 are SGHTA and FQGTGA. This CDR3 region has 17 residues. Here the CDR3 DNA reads TGTGCCAGCAGCCTGGGGACTAGCGGGGGGGCCCACGAGACCCAGTACTTC. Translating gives CASSLGTSGGAHETQYF.

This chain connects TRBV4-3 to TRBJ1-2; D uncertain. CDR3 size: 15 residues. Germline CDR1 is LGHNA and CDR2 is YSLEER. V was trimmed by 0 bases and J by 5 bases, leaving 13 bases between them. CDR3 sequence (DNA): TGCGCCAGCAGCCAAGATGCGTACGGTTCATATGGCTACACCTTC. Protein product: CASSQDAYGSYGYTF.

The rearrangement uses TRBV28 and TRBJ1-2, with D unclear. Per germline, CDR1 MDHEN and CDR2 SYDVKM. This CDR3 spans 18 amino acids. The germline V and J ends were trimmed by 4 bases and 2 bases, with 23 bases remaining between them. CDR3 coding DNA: TGTGCCAGCAGTTCCCTCATCACCGCGGGGAGAGACAACTATGGCTACACCTTC. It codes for CASSSLITAGRDNYGYTF.

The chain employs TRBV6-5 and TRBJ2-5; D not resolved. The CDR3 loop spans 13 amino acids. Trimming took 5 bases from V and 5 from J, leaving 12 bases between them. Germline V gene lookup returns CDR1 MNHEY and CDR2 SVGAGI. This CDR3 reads CASSQVLAETQYF. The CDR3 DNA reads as TGTGCCAGCAGTCAGGTCCTCGCGGAGACCCAGTACTTC.

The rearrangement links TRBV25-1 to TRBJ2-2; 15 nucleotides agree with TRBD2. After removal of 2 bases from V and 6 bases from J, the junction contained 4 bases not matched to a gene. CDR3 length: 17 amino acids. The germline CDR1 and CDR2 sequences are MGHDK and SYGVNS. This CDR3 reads CASSEGGLAGGSGELFF. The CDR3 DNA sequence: TGTGCCAGCAGTGAAGGGGGACTAGCGGGAGGATCCGGGGAGCTGTTTTTT.

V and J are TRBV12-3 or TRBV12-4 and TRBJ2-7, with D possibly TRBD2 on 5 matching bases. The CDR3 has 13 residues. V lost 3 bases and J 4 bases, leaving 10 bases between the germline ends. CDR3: CASSFVEGYEQYF. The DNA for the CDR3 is TGTGCCAGCAGTTTTGTAGAGGGTTACGAGCAGTACTTC.

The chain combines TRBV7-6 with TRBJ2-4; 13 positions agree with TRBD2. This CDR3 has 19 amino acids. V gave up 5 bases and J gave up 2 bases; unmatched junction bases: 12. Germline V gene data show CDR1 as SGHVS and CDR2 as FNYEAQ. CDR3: CASSPTTSGGPTSKNIQYF. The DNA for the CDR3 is TGTGCCAGCAGCCCTACGACTAGCGGGGGGCCGACTTCCAAAAACATTCAGTACTTC.

DNA of the CDR3: TGTGCCAGTAGTAAGACGGGACAGGGTCTGGATTGGTCCGGGGGCTACACCTTC. It specifies CASSKTGQGLDWSGGYTF. The chain combines TRBV19 with TRBJ1-2, with 9 bases lining up with TRBD1. This CDR3 is 18 amino acids long. Looked up from germline, CDR1 is LNHDA and CDR2 is SQIVND (reference sequence). The J segment lost 8 bases and the V segment lost 4 bases, leaving 20 bases of the junction unmatched.

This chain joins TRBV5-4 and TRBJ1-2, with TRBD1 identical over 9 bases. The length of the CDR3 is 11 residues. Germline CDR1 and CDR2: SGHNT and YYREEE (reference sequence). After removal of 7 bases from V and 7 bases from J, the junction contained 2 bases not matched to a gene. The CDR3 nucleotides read TGTGCCAGCGGGACAGGGTTTGGCTACACCTTC. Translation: CASGTGFGYTF. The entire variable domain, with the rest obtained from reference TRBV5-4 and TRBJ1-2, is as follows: ETGVTQSPTHLIKTRGQQVTLRCSSQSGHNTVSWYQQALGQGPQFIFQYYREEENGRGNFPPRFSGLQFPNYSSELNVNALELDDSALYLCASGTGFGYTFGSGTRLTVV.

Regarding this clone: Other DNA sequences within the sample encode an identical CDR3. The CDR3 DNA follows: TGTGCCAGCAGTCCAGCGGATGAAAAACTGTTTTTT. This gives the protein CASSPADEKLFF. The gene calls are TRBV6-2 or TRBV6-3 and TRBJ1-4; D gene ambiguous. The V gene lost 5 bases and the J gene lost 6 bases, with 7 bases spanning the gap. The CDR3 sequence is 12 residues long. CDR1 and CDR2 from the germline V gene are MNHEY and SVGEGT.

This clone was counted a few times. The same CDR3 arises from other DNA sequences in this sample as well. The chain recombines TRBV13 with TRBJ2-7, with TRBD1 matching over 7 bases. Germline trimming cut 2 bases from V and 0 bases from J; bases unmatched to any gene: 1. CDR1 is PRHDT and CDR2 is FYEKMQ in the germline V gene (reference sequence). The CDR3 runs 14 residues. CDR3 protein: CASSLPGGSYEQYF. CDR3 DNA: TGTGCCAGCAGCTTACCAGGGGGCTCCTACGAGCAGTACTTC.

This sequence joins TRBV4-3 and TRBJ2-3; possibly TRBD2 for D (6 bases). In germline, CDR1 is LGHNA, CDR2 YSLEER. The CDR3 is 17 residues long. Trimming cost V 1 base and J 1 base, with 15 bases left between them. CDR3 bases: TGCGCCAGCAGCCAAGCAACAACGGGAGCCGGCACAGATACGCAGTATTTT. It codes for CASSQATTGAGTDTQYF.

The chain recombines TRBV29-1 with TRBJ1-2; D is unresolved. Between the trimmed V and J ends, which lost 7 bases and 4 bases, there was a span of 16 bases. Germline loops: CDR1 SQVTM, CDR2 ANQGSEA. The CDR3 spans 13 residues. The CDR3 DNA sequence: TGCAGCGAACCGAATCAGGCCCCCTATGGCTACACCTTC. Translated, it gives CSEPNQAPYGYTF.

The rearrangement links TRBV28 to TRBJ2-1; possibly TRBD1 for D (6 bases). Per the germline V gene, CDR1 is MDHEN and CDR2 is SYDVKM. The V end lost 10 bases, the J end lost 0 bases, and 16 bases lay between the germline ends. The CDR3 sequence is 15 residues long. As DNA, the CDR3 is TGTGCCACGGGGAGAGGGGGAAGCTCCTACAATGAGCAGTTCTTC. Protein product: CATGRGGSSYNEQFF.

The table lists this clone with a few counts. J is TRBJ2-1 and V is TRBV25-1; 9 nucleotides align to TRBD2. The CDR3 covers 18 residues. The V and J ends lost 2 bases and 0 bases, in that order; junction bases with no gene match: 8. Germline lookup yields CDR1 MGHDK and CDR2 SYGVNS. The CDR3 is CASSEIGSGRFSYNEQFF. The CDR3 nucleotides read TGTGCCAGCAGTGAAATAGGGAGCGGGAGGTTCTCCTACAATGAGCAGTTCTTC. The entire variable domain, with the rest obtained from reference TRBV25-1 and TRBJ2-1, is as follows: EADIYQTPRYLVIGTGKKITLECSQTMGHDKMYWYQQDPGMELHLIHYSYGVNSTEKGDLSSESTVSRIRTEHFPLTLESARPSHTSQYLCASSEIGSGRFSYNEQFFGPGTRLTVL.

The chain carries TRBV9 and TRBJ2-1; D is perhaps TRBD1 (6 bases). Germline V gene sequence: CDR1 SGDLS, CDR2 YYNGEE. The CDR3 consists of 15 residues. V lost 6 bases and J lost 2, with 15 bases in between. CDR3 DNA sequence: TGTGCCAGCAACCCCGGGTGGGGGCCCTACAATGAGCAGTTCTTC. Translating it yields CASNPGWGPYNEQFF.

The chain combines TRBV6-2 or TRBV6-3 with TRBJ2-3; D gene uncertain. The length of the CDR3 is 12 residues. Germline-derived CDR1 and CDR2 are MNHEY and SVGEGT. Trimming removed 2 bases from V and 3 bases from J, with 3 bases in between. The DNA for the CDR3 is TGTGCCAGCAGTTACCGGACAGATACGCAGTATTTT. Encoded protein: CASSYRTDTQYF.

The CDR3 DNA sequence: TGTGCCAGTAGTATCCGACCCGGGACTAGCGTCTCTGGGGCCAACGTCCTGACTTTC. This gives the protein CASSIRPGTSVSGANVLTF. The rearrangement joins TRBV19 to TRBJ2-6, with 10 bases fitting TRBD2. The CDR3 consists of 19 residues. Germline trimming cut 3 bases from V and 0 bases from J; bases unmatched to any gene: 8. The germline gives CDR1 LNHDA, CDR2 SQIVND (reference sequence).

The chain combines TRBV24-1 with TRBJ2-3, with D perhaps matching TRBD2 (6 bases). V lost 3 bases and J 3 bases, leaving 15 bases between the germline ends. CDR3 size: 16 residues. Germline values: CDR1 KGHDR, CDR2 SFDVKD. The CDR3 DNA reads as TGTGCCACCAGTGATACCCTGCTAGCGACTACAGATACGCAGTATTTT. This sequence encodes CATSDTLLATTDTQYF.

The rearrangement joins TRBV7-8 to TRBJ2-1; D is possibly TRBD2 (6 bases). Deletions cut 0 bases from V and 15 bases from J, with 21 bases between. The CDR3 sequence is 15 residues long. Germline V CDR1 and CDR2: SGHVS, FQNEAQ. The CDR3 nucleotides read TGTGCCAGCAGCTTAGCGCTGGCCGGGAGCCCAATGATGTTCTTC. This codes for CASSLALAGSPMMFF.

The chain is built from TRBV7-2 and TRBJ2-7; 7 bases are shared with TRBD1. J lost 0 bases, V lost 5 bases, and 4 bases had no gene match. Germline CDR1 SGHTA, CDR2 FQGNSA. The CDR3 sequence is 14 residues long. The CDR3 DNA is TGTGCCAGCAGCCCAACAGGGGACTCCTACGAGCAGTACTTC. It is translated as CASSPTGDSYEQYF.

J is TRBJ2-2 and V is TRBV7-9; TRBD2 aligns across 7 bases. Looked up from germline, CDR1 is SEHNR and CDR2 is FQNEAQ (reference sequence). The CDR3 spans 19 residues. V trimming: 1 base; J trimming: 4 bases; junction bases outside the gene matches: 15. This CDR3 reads CASSLDSLMAGVGTGELFF. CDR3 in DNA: TGTGCCAGCAGCTTAGATTCCTTGATGGCGGGAGTAGGCACCGGGGAGCTGTTTTTT.

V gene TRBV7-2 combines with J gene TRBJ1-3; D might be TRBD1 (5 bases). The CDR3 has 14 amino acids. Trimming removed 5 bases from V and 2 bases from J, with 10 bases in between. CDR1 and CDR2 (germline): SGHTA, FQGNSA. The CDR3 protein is CASSPQGAGNTIYF. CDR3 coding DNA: TGTGCCAGCAGCCCGCAGGGTGCTGGAAACACCATATATTTT.

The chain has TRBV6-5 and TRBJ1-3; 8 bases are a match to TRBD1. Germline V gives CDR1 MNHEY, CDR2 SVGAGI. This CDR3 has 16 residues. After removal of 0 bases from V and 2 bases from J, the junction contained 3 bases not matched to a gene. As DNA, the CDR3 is TGTGCCAGCAGTTACTCCCAGGGGGCTGCTGGAAACACCATATATTTT. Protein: CASSYSQGAAGNTIYF.

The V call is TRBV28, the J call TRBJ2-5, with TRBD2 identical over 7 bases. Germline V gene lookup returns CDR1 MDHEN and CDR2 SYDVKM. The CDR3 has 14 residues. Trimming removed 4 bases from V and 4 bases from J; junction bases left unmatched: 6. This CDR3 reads CASSSLARGETQYF. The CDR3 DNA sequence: TGTGCCAGCAGTTCACTAGCGCGGGGAGAGACCCAGTACTTC. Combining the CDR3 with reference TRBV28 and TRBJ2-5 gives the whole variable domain DVKVTQSSRYLVKRTGEKVFLECVQDMDHENMFWYRQDPGLGLRLIYFSYDVKMKEKGDIPEGYSVSREKKERFSLILESASTNQTSMYLCASSSLARGETQYFGPGTRLLVL.